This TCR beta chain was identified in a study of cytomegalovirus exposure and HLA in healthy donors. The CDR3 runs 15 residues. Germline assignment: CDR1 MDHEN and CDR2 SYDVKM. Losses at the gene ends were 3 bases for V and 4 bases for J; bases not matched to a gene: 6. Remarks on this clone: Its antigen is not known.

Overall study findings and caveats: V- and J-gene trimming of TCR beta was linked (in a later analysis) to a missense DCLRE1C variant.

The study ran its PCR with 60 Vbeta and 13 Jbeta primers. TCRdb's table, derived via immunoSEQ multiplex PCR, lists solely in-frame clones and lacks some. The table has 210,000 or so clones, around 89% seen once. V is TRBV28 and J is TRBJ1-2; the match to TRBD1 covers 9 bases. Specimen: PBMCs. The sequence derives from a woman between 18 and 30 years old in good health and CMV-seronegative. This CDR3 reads CASSLLPGQGYGYTF. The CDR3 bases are TGTGCCAGCAGTTTGTTACCGGGACAGGGCTATGGCTACACCTTC.